Shown below are 2 T cell receptor beta chains from a single sample sequenced in a study of T cells expressing NK-cell markers. TCRdb re-analyzed the 5' RACE reads; it lists each CDR3 protein once, without DNA. This sample's table has 400,000 or so distinct CDR3 sequences. Material: blood T cells: a sorted CD56 or NKG2C T cell subset, CD4+ or CD8+ T cells, or bulk PBMC T cells (not recorded which). Receptors were obtained from a woman between 50 and 59 years old in good health.

The chain has TRBV14 and TRBJ2-5. CDR3 length: 15 residues. Germline V gene data show CDR1 as SGHDN and CDR2 as FVKESK. CDR3 in amino acids: CASSQRTVLQETQYF.

The chain has TRBV4-1 and TRBJ2-3; TCRdb gives TRBD2 as the D gene, but with no DNA this cannot be confirmed. This CDR3 spans 16 amino acids. The germline gives CDR1 MGHRA, CDR2 YSYEKL. CDR3: CASSQVWAPLADTQYF.